This record looks at one TCR beta chain sequence and its context. The target of this receptor is not known. No quality values exist for individual bases; no much larger clone is one base distant. Peripheral blood CD8+ and CD4+ T cells from healthy donors, Susac syndrome patients and multiple sclerosis patients were profiled using high-throughput TCR beta sequencing. The Susac syndrome patients fulfilled recently defined diagnostic criteria for definite or probable disease. CD8+ TEMRA cells were enriched by FACS, while bulk CD8+ and CD4+ T cells were purified by magnetic negative isolation. Blood was collected in EDTA tubes and processed within 24 hours, with PBMCs isolated through density gradient centrifugation. PBMCs intended for TCR sequencing were cryopreserved in liquid nitrogen and thawed later in a water bath at 37 degrees C. Purity of sorted or isolated CD4+, CD8+ and CD8+ TEMRA cells was at least 90%.

The data stem from a study of CD8 T cells in Susac syndrome (dated by TCRdb to about 2019). Broadly, across the study: Of the Susac syndrome patients who were sequenced, eight were in clinical remission while about six had clinically active disease. Susac syndrome patients were therapy-naive, on corticosteroids (some also receiving IVIg), or on IVIg alone at blood withdrawal. Whether CD8+ T cell activation and differentiation in Susac syndrome was antigen driven was tested using repertoire sequencing. The clonality of the CD8+ T cell repertoire was compared across over 9 healthy donors, some 14 Susac syndrome patients and 15 multiple sclerosis patients. On the study overall, not on this receptor specifically: Clonal expansion was observed in Susac syndrome CD8+ repertoires, with the highest expansion in CD8+ TEMRA cells and greater expansion in clinically active than in remitting patients. Around 15 Susac-specific public clones were identified in the total CD8+ repertoire, and five or six Susac-specific public clones were identified in the CD8+ TEMRA repertoire. The number of individuals in the TCR sequencing and HLA analysis was recognized as being relatively small.

RNA was extracted with the RNeasy kit and about 0.5 to 1 ug was reverse transcribed using random hexamers. TCR beta CDR3 regions were amplified with the immunoSEQ multiplex PCR assay covering 54 Vbeta and 13 Jbeta segments. PCR amplification bias was corrected by using a synthetic template baseline for primer optimization and computational correction. Regarding the original processing steps: Reads were assigned to V, D and J genes according to IMGT and analyzed in immunoSEQ Analyzer, with only productive sequences retained. Clonality was calculated as one minus the Shannon entropy normalized by log2 of the number of productive unique sequences. For each patient and control, public and private clones were evaluated among the 100 most prevalent clones. Clones were defined as Susac-specific when absent from the healthy and MS cohorts, from roughly 1,100 published viral clones and from other ImmuneACCESS disease sequences. TCRdb reprocessing: public reads trimmed at Q25 with fastp, clones called with MiXCR, in-frame beta chains kept. Records with the same CDR3 protein are collapsed into one entry carrying the most frequent genes and DNA. TCRdb's processing, not the authors' own work, is the source of the V and J calls. This sample gives about 83,000 distinct CDR3 sequences in total; approximately 96% of them show up just once. Of the sample, approximately 0.42% falls within the top ten clones.

The germline V gene supplies CDR1 SGHTA and CDR2 FQGTGA. Counted from cysteine to phenylalanine, this CDR3 has 12 amino acids. This entry keeps only the CDR3 DNA: 36 bases, framed from base 1. A distance of 5 bases separates the germline ends of V and J, which lose 2 bases and 7 bases respectively. This receptor was taken from a human donor with Susac syndrome. The sequence joins TRBV7-3 to TRBJ2-2; the D segment cannot be called with confidence. Sequenced material: CD8+ T cells from PBMCs. The CDR3 protein: CASSLFGGELFF. DNA sequence: TGTGCCAGCAGCTTATTTGGCGGGGAGCTGTTTTTT.